The clone carrying this TCR beta chain was observed once. The source of the sample is a study of blood T cell repertoires in COVID-19. Overall study context: Both acute and convalescent COVID-19 samples were obtained from the United States, Italy and Spain.

Germline V gene lookup returns CDR1 LGHDT and CDR2 YNNKEL (reference sequence). V gave up 8 bases and J gave up 2 bases; unmatched junction bases: 4. CDR3 length: 14 amino acids. TCRdb's table, derived via immunoSEQ multiplex PCR, lists solely in-frame clones and lacks some. The table records 300,000 or so clones, approximately 86% of them present only once. The sequencing sample was made of peripheral blood. V and J are TRBV3-1 (or the pseudogene TRBV3-2) and TRBJ2-5, with TRBD2 matching 11 bases. The TCR sequence derives from a woman aged 50 to 65 with active or convalescent COVID-19. The CDR3 sequence is CASGIAGGQETQYF. The CDR3 region has the DNA TGTGCCAGCGGAATAGCGGGAGGGCAAGAGACCCAGTACTTC.